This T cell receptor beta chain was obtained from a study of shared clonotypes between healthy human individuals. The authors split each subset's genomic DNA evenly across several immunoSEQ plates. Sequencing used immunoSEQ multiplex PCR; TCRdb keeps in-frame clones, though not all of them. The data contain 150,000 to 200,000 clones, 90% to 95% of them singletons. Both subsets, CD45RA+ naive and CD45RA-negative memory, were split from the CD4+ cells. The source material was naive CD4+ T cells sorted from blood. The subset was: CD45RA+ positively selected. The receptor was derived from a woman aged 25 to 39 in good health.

CDR3 loop: CASSAYKDPRSYQETQYF. The CDR3 nucleotides are TGTGCCAGCAGCGCATACAAGGACCCCCGCTCGTACCAAGAGACCCAGTACTTC. J is TRBJ2-5 and V is TRBV9; D uncertain. V was shortened by 3 bases and J by 0 bases, with 21 bases between the two germline ends. Germline CDR1 SGDLS, CDR2 YYNGEE. CDR3 size: 18 residues.